The 22 T cell receptor beta chains listed next were all sequenced from one sample in a study of CD8 T cells in ankylosing spondylitis. TCRdb reprocessed the 5' RACE reads via MiXCR and lists one record per CDR3 protein. Here the sample spans fewer than 450,000 distinct CDR3 sequences, more than 15% being singletons. The antigens for these receptors are not known. Findings and caveats of the study: What seemed typical of ankylosing spondylitis blood was a TCR beta motif built from several highly homologous variants.

The sample comprised blood, either unsorted or a sorted T cell fraction (not recorded which). The receptor set was obtained from a male donor with ankylosing spondylitis.

This clonotype has just a few counts. The junction does not match germline at one end; this may be a read error. CDR3 residues: CATSDFPQGTQYF. The CDR3 bases are TGTGCCACCAGTGATTTTCCGCAAGGGACCCAGTACTTC. The chain links TRBV24-1 to TRBJ2-5; D gene ambiguous. From germline, CDR1 is KGHDR and CDR2 SFDVKD. The CDR3 totals 13 residues.

This clonotype was observed a few times. This chain joins TRBV7-2 and TRBJ2-1; 10 nucleotides align to TRBD2. The V gene's germline CDR1 is SGHTA and CDR2 FQGNSA. V lost 7 bases, J lost 7 bases, and 7 bases stayed unmatched. The CDR3 length is 14 residues. The CDR3 reads CASTLGLARNEQFF. The CDR3, as DNA: TGTGCCAGCACCCTGGGACTAGCGAGGAATGAGCAGTTCTTC.

This clonotype was counted only a few times. The V call is TRBV18, the J call TRBJ1-1; D might be TRBD1 (5 bases). The CDR3 spans 14 residues. In germline, CDR1 is KGHSH, CDR2 LQKENI. Trimming removed 2 bases from V and 7 bases from J, with 14 bases in between. CDR3 loop: CASSPAPGAVEAFF. CDR3 DNA: TGTGCCAGCTCACCAGCGCCCGGGGCTGTTGAAGCTTTCTTT.

This rearrangement joins TRBV2 to TRBJ2-3, with a weak D call TRBD2 (5 bases). Germline V gives CDR1 SNHLY, CDR2 FYNNEI. Trimming left V 10 bases short and J 7 bases short, with 27 bases between. The CDR3 runs to 16 residues. The CDR3 region is CATSGDNYRASNTQYF. As DNA, the CDR3 is TGTGCCACAAGCGGAGACAACTACAGAGCTTCAAATACGCAGTATTTT.

The chain couples TRBV3-1 to TRBJ1-1, with a tentative D call TRBD1 (6 bases). Trimming took 4 bases from V and 1 from J, leaving 22 bases between them. Germline CDR1 LGHDT, CDR2 YNNKEL (reference sequence). The CDR3 has 18 residues. The CDR3 is CASSPGDGAGLSNTEAFF. Here the CDR3 DNA reads TGTGCCAGCAGCCCAGGGGACGGGGCGGGACTATCGAACACTGAAGCTTTCTTT.

This clonotype has more than one count but fewer than ten. The J gene is TRBJ2-1, the V gene TRBV11-2; the match to TRBD2 covers 15 bases. This CDR3 has 16 residues. V shed 6 bases and J 8 bases; nucleotides not matched to a gene: 8. Per the germline V gene, CDR1 is SGHAT and CDR2 is FQNNGV. The CDR3 here is CASSSGTSGRSDEQFF. The CDR3 nucleotides read TGTGCCAGCAGTTCCGGGACTAGCGGGAGGAGCGATGAGCAGTTCTTC.

This sequence joins TRBV4-1 and TRBJ1-6, with 8 bases identical to TRBD1. Trimming removed 1 base from V and 7 bases from J; junction bases left unmatched: 3. The CDR3 runs 15 residues. CDR1 is MGHRA and CDR2 is YSYEKL in the germline V gene. The CDR3 DNA reads as TGCGCCAGCAGCCAAGGTGGACAGGGAAATTCACCCCTCCACTTT. Its translation is CASSQGGQGNSPLHF.

This clonotype was found a few times. The CDR3 loop reads CASSPPRRTGGFEAFF. The DNA for the CDR3 is TGTGCCAGCAGCCCCCCCCGGAGGACAGGGGGCTTTGAAGCTTTCTTT. The chain recombines TRBV7-2 with TRBJ1-1, with 11 bases identical to TRBD1. V trimming: 5 bases; J trimming: 7 bases; junction bases outside the gene matches: 12. The CDR3 is 16 residues long. Germline CDR1 SGHTA, CDR2 FQGNSA.

This clonotype showed up just a few times. The chain carries TRBV12-3 or TRBV12-4 and TRBJ2-1; the match to TRBD1 covers 9 bases. J lost 4 bases, V lost 4 bases, and 5 bases had no gene match. This CDR3 comprises 15 residues. The DNA of the CDR3 is TGTGCCAGCAGTTACGGGACAGGGCTGTACAATGAGCAGTTCTTC. Protein sequence: CASSYGTGLYNEQFF.

This clonotype appeared a few times. The chain recombines TRBV20-1 with TRBJ2-1; D remains ambiguous. The CDR3 spans 10 residues. V was pared by 3 bases and J by 7 bases, with 4 bases between. From germline, CDR1 is DFQATT and CDR2 SNEGSKA (reference sequence). The CDR3 DNA is TGCAGTGCTAGTGAGAATGAGCAGTTCTTC. Translation: CSASENEQFF.

In its sample, this clonotype was seen many times. This chain uses TRBV10-3 with TRBJ2-7; 10 nucleotides match TRBD1. The germline V gene encodes CDR1 ENHRY and CDR2 SYGVKD. J was trimmed by 5 bases and V by 6 bases; bases with no gene match: 10. There are 15 residues in the CDR3. Written as DNA, the CDR3 is TGTGCCATCAGGCCGGGACAGGGGAGTATCAACGAGCAGTACTTC. Translated, it gives CAIRPGQGSINEQYF.

The chain carries TRBV9 and TRBJ2-5; 7 bases are shared with TRBD1. Germline CDR1 SGDLS, CDR2 YYNGEE. Trimming removed 3 bases from V and 4 bases from J; junction bases left unmatched: 9. The CDR3 loop spans 15 amino acids. For the CDR3, the DNA is TGTGCCAGCAGCGCAACTTGGGACAGCGGAGAGACCCAGTACTTC. Translating it yields CASSATWDSGETQYF.

The V gene is TRBV5-6, the J gene TRBJ2-1; D not certain. CDR1 is SGHDT, CDR2 YYEEEE, per germline. The V end lost 9 bases, the J end lost 4 bases, and 8 bases lay between the germline ends. The CDR3 covers 11 residues. As DNA, the CDR3 is TGTGCCACCCAGTCTTACAATGAGCAGTTCTTC. Its protein is CATQSYNEQFF.

This clonotype was found a few times. The chain joins TRBV5-1 to TRBJ2-2; TRBD2 matches at 9 bases. CDR3 length equals 16 residues. CDR1 is SGHRS, CDR2 YFSETQ, per germline. J gave up 4 bases and V 4 bases, and 8 bases lay outside the gene matches. The CDR3 region is CASSPAGRGGTGELFF. For the CDR3, the DNA is TGCGCCAGCAGCCCCGCCGGGCGGGGGGGCACCGGGGAGCTGTTTTTT.

V is TRBV4-1 and J is TRBJ2-3; D gene uncertain. Germline V gene sequence: CDR1 MGHRA, CDR2 YSYEKL. V lost 7 bases and J lost 2, with 10 bases in between. CDR3 length equals 13 residues. CDR3 sequence: CASTPPLTDTQYF. The CDR3 DNA follows: TGCGCCAGCACTCCCCCTCTCACAGATACGCAGTATTTT.

This clonotype was recorded a few times. The chain links TRBV29-1 to TRBJ1-2; TRBD1 matches 8 bases. Germline loops: CDR1 SQVTM, CDR2 ANQGSEA. The V gene end was trimmed by 3 bases and the J gene end by 6 bases; junction bases not matched to a gene: 6. The CDR3 is 13 residues long. CDR3 sequence: CSVDGTGLNGYTF. CDR3 in DNA: TGCAGCGTTGATGGGACAGGTCTGAATGGCTACACCTTC.

This clonotype has more than one count but fewer than ten. The chain uses TRBV7-9 and TRBJ2-7; D is ambiguous. This CDR3 comprises 13 residues. Germline V gives CDR1 SEHNR, CDR2 FQNEAQ (reference sequence). The V end lost 4 bases, the J end lost 0 bases, and 7 bases lay between the germline ends. CDR3 amino acids: CASSWHTSYEQYF. CDR3 bases: TGTGCCAGCAGCTGGCACACCTCCTACGAGCAGTACTTC.

The chain couples TRBV2 to TRBJ2-1; tentative D call: TRBD2 (5 bases). V shed 6 bases and J shed 4 bases, with 19 bases lying between them. Germline V gene data show CDR1 as SNHLY and CDR2 as FYNNEI. The CDR3 runs 16 residues. The CDR3 nucleotides read TGTGCCAGCAGACTGCGGACGGGTACGGGGTACAATGAGCAGTTCTTC. This codes for CASRLRTGTGYNEQFF.

This clonotype occurred a few times. V and J are TRBV10-3 and TRBJ2-7; 7 bases are a match to TRBD2. CDR3 length: 14 amino acids. From germline, CDR1 is ENHRY and CDR2 SYGVKD. The V gene end was trimmed by 4 bases and the J gene end by 2 bases; junction bases not matched to a gene: 5. The CDR3 DNA follows: TGTGCCATCAGTGGGTCGGGGGGAGCCTACGAGCAGTACTTC. Its translation is CAISGSGGAYEQYF.

The chain is built from TRBV7-8 and TRBJ2-5; D may be TRBD2 (5 bases). CDR3 size: 16 residues. The ends were cut back, 4 bases at V and 5 bases at J, with 20 bases in the middle. Germline values: CDR1 SGHVS, CDR2 FQNEAQ. Here the CDR3 DNA reads TGTGCCAGCAGCTCCCCGTTTTCGGCCCGCGGGGAGACCCAGTACTTC. Residues: CASSSPFSARGETQYF.

The gene calls are TRBV7-9 and TRBJ1-5; D unclear. CDR1 and CDR2 from the germline V gene are SEHNR and FQNEAQ (reference sequence). CDR3 length: 12 amino acids. Trimming left V 5 bases short and J 3 bases short, with 5 bases between. This CDR3 is CASSADNQPQHF. In DNA, the CDR3 is TGTGCCAGCAGCGCGGACAATCAGCCCCAGCATTTT.

The chain has TRBV20-1 and TRBJ2-5; a weak D match, TRBD2 (6 bases). The CDR3 is made up of 16 amino acids. Deletions cut 1 base from V and 1 base from J, with 16 bases between. CDR1 is DFQATT and CDR2 is SNEGSKA in the germline V gene (reference sequence). CDR3: CSARAAGTGGQETQYF. The CDR3 DNA follows: TGCAGTGCTAGAGCGGCAGGGACCGGGGGCCAAGAGACCCAGTACTTC.